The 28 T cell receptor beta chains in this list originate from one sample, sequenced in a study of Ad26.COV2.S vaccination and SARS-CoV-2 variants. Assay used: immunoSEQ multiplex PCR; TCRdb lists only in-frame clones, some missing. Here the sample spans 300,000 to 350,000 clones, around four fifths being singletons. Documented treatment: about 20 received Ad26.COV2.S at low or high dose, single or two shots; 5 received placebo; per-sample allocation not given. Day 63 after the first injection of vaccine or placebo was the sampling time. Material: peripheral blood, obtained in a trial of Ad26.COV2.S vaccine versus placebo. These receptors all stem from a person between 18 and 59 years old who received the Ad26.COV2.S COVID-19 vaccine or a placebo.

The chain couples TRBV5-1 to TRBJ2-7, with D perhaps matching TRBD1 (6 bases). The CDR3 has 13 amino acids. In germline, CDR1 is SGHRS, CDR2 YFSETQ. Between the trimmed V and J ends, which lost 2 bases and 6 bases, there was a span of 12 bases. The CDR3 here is CASSFYRVGEQYF. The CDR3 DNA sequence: TGCGCCAGCAGCTTTTACAGGGTAGGCGAGCAGTACTTC.

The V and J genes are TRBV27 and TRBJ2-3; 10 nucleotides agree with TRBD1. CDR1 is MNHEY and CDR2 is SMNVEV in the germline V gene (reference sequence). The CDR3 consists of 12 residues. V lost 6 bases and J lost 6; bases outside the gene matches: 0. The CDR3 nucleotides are TGTGCCAGCAGGGGACAGGGGGATACGCAGTATTTT. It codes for CASRGQGDTQYF.

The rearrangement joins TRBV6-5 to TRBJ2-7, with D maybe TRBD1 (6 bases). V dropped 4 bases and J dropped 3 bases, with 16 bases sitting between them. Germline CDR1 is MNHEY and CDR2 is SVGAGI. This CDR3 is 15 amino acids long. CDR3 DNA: TGTGCCAGCAGTTCACTACTCGACAGGAACTACGAGCAGTACTTC. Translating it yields CASSSLLDRNYEQYF.

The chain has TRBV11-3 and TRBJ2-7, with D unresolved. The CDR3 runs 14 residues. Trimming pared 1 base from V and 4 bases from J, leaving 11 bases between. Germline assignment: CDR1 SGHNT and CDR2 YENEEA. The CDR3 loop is CASSLGQGVYEQYF. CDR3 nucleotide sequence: TGTGCCAGCAGCTTAGGACAAGGAGTATACGAGCAGTACTTC.

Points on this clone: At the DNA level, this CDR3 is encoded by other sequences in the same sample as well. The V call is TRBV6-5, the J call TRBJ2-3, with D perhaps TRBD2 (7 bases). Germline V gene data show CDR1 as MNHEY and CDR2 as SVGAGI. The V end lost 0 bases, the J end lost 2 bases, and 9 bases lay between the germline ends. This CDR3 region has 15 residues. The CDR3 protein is CASSYSRGPTDTQYF. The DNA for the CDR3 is TGTGCCAGCAGTTACTCGCGGGGGCCCACAGATACGCAGTATTTT.

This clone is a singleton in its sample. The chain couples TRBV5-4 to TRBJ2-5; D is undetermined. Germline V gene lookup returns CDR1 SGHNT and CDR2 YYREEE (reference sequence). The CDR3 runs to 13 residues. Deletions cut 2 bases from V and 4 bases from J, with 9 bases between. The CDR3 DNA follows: TGTGCCAGCAGCTTAGCCGGGCCAGAGACCCAGTACTTC. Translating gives CASSLAGPETQYF.

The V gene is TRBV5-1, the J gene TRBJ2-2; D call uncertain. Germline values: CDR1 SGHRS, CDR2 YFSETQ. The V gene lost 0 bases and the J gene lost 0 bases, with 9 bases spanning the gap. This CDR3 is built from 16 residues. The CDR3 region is CASSLVPGPNTGELFF. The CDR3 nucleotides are TGCGCCAGCAGCTTGGTTCCAGGCCCGAACACCGGGGAGCTGTTTTTT.

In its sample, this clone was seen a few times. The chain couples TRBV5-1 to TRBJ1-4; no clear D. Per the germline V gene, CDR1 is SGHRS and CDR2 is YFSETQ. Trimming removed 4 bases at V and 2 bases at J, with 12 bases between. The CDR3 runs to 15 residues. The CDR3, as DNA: TGCGCCAGCAGCGCCCTCGGGTGGACTAATGAAAAACTGTTTTTT. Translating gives CASSALGWTNEKLFF.

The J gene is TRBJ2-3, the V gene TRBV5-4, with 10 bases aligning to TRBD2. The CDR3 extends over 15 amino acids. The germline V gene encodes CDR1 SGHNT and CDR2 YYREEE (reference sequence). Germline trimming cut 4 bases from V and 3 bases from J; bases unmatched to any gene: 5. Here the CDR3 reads CASSLLAGETDTQYF. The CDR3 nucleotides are TGTGCCAGCAGCCTCCTAGCGGGGGAAACAGATACGCAGTATTTT. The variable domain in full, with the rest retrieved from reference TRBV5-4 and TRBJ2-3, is ETGVTQSPTHLIKTRGQQVTLRCSSQSGHNTVSWYQQALGQGPQFIFQYYREEENGRGNFPPRFSGLQFPNYSSELNVNALELDDSALYLCASSLLAGETDTQYFGPGTRLTVL.

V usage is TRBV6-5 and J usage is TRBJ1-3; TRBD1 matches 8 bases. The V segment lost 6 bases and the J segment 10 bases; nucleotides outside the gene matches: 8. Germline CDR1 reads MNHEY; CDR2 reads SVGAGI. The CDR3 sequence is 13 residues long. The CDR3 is CASRLGTGGTIYF. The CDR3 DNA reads TGTGCCAGCAGACTCGGGACAGGTGGGACCATATATTTT.

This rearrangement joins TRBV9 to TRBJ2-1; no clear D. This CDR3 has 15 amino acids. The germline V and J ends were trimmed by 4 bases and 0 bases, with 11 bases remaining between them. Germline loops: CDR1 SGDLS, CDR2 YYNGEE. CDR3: CASSPRLSSYNEQFF. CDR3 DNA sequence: TGTGCCAGCAGCCCAAGACTGAGCTCCTACAATGAGCAGTTCTTC.

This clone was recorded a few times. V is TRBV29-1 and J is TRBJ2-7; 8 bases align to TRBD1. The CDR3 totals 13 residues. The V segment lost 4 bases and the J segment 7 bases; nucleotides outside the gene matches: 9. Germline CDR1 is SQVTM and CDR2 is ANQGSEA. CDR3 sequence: CSVVGQGAGEQYF. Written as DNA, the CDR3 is TGCAGCGTTGTTGGGCAGGGGGCGGGGGAGCAGTACTTC.

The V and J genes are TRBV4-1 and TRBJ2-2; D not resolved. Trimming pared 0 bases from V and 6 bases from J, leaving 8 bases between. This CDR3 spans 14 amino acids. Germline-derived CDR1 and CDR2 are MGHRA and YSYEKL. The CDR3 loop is CASSQDSRPGELFF. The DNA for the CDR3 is TGCGCCAGCAGCCAAGATAGCCGTCCCGGGGAGCTGTTTTTT.

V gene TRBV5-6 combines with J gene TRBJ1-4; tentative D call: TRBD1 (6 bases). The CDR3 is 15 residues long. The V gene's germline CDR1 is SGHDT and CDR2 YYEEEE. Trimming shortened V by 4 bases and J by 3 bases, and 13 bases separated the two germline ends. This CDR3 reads CASSAAGEANEKLFF. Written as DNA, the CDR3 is TGTGCCAGCAGCGCTGCAGGGGAGGCTAATGAAAAACTGTTTTTT. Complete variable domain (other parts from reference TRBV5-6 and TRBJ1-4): DAGVTQSPTHLIKTRGQQVTLRCSPKSGHDTVSWYQQALGQGPQFIFQYYEEEERQRGNFPDRFSGHQFPNYSSELNVNALLLGDSALYLCASSAAGEANEKLFFGSGTQLSVL.

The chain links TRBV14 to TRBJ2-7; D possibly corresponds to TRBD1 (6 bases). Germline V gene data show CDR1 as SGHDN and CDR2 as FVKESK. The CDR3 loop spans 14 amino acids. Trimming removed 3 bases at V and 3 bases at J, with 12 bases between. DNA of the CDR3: TGTGCCAGCAGCCATGACTTACAGGGCTACGAGCAGTACTTC. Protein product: CASSHDLQGYEQYF.

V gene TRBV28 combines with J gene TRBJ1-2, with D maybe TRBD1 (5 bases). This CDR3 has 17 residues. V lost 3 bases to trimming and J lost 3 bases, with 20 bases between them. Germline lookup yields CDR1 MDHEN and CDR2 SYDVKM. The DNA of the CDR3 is TGTGCCAGCAGTTTTATAGAGGGGTCAAGACCCTACTATGGCTACACCTTC. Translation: CASSFIEGSRPYYGYTF.

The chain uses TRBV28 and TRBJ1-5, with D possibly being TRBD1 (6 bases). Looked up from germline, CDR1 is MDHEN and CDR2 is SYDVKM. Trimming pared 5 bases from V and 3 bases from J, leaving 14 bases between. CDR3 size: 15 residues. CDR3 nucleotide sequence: TGTGCCAGCAGTCCCCCGACAGGACCCAATCAGCCCCAGCATTTT. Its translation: CASSPPTGPNQPQHF.

CDR3 amino acids: CASSSGQGNAQPQHF. As DNA, the CDR3 is TGTGCCAGCAGCTCGGGACAGGGTAATGCTCAGCCCCAGCATTTT. This chain connects TRBV5-8 to TRBJ1-5; 9 bases map to TRBD1. Germline assignment: CDR1 SGHTS and CDR2 YDEGEE. The V and J ends lost 3 bases and 6 bases, in that order; junction bases with no gene match: 7. CDR3 length: 15 amino acids.

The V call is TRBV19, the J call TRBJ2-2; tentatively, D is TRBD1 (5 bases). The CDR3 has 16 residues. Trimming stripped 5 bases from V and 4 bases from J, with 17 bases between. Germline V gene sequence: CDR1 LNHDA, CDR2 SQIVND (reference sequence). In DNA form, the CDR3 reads TGTGCCAGTAGTCCCATGACAGCCCGGGTCACCGGGGAGCTGTTTTTT. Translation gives CASSPMTARVTGELFF.

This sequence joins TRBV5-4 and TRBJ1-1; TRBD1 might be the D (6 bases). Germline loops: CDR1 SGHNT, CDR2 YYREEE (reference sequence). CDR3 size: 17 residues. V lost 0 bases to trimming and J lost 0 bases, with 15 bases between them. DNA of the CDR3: TGTGCCAGCAGCTTGGGGGAGGGGGTCTCGGTGAACACTGAAGCTTTCTTT. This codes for CASSLGEGVSVNTEAFF.

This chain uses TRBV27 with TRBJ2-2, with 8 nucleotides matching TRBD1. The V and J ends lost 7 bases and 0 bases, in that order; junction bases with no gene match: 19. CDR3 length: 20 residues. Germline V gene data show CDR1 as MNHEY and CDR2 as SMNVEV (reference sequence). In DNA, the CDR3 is TGTGCCAGCATCCAGAGGTGGGGGACAGGCTCATTCGCGAACACCGGGGAGCTGTTTTTT. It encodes CASIQRWGTGSFANTGELFF.

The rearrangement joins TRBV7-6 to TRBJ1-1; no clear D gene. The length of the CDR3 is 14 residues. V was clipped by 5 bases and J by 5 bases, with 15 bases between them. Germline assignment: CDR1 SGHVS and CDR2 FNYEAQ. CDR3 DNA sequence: TGTGCCAGCAGCGCTGACCTTCCGTGGACTGAAGCTTTCTTT. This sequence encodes CASSADLPWTEAFF.

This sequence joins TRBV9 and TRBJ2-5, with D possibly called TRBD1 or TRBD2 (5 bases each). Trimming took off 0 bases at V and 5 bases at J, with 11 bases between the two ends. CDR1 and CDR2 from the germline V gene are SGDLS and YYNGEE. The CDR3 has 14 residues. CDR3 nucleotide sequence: TGTGCCAGCAGCGTAGACTTAGGGGAGGAGACCCAGTACTTC. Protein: CASSVDLGEETQYF.

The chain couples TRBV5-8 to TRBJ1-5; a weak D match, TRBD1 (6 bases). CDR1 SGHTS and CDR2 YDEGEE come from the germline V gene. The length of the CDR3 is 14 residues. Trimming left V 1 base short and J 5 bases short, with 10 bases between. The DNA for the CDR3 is TGTGCCAGCAGCTTGAGGACAGCTTATCAGCCCCAGCATTTT. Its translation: CASSLRTAYQPQHF.

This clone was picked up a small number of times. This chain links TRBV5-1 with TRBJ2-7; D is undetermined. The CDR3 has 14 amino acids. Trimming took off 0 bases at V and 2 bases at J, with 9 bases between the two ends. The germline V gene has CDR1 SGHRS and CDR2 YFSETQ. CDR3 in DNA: TGCGCCAGCAGCTTGGCCGGCAGGCCCTACGAGCAGTACTTC. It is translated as CASSLAGRPYEQYF.

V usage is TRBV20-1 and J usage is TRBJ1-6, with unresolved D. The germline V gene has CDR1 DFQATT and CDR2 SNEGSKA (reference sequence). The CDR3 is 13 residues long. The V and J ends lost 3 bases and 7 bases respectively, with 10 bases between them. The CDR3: CSASSTANSPLHF. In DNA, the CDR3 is TGCAGTGCTAGTAGTACGGCGAATTCACCCCTCCACTTT.

CDR3 sequence reads: CASLLTGADYGYTF. The CDR3 nucleotides read TGTGCCAGCCTCCTGACAGGGGCGGACTATGGCTACACCTTC. The rearrangement links TRBV19 to TRBJ1-2; 8 bases match TRBD1. In germline, CDR1 is LNHDA, CDR2 SQIVND (reference sequence). This CDR3 comprises 14 residues. V shed 9 bases, J shed 3 bases, and the junction held 9 bases outside the gene matches.

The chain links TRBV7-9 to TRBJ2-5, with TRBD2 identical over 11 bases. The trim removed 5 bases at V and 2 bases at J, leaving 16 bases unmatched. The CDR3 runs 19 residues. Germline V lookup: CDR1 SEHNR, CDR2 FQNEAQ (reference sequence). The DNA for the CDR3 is TGTGCCAGCAGCACAACACCGCCAGGGCCTAGCGGGAGGCAAGAGACCCAGTACTTC. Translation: CASSTTPPGPSGRQETQYF.